The clone carrying this T cell receptor beta chain was picked up many times. Antigen unknown. The TCR library protocol was used to attach unique molecular identifiers. These identifiers were attached to individual cDNA molecules. TCRdb redid the calling of the 5' RACE reads with MiXCR, one entry per CDR3 protein. The table has about 50,000 distinct CDR3 sequences, under 7.5% seen once. The entry originates in a study of early T cells in non-severe SARS-CoV-2 infection. V lost 1 base and J lost 4, with 16 bases in between. From germline, CDR1 is LGHDT and CDR2 YNNKEL (reference sequence). This CDR3 spans 16 amino acids. Study-wide findings and caveats: Comparison of clonotypes with VDJdb favored anti-spike CD8 responses while missing private and CD4 specificities.

The rearrangement uses TRBV3-1 and TRBJ2-5; D is uncertain. This TCR came from an adult who was a healthcare worker with PCR-confirmed SARS-CoV-2 infection or an uninfected control (not recorded which). The starting material was whole blood, obtained at baseline. The CDR3 region is CASSQGNGVKGETQYF. The CDR3 DNA sequence: TGTGCCAGCAGCCAAGGGAATGGGGTCAAAGGAGAGACCCAGTACTTC.